One sample yielded the 20 T cell receptor beta chains listed below, sequenced in a study of blood T cell repertoires in COVID-19. Using immunoSEQ multiplex PCR, the repertoire was profiled, and TCRdb retains in-frame clones only, with some absent. The data contain under 300,000 clones, around 85% of them singletons. The source material was PBMCs or T cells enriched from blood (not recorded which). All receptors come from a woman in her 50s who had recovered from COVID-19.

This clone has just one count. CDR3 residues: CASSPVGAASGNTIYF. The CDR3 region has the DNA TGTGCCAGCTCACCAGTGGGGGCGGCCTCTGGAAACACCATATATTTT. The chain is built from TRBV18 and TRBJ1-3; maybe TRBD1 (6 bases). CDR1 KGHSH and CDR2 LQKENI come from the germline V gene. This CDR3 is 16 amino acids long. V lost 2 bases and J 0 bases, leaving 11 bases between the germline ends. Drawing the rest from reference TRBV18 and TRBJ1-3, the complete variable domain is NAGVMQNPRHLVRRRGQEARLRCSPMKGHSHVYWYRQLPEEGLKFMVYLQKENIIDESGMPKERFSAEFPKEGPSILRIQQVVRGDSAAYFCASSPVGAASGNTIYFGEGSWLTVV.

The V call is TRBV7-9, the J call TRBJ2-3, with 10 bases identical to TRBD1. The V and J ends lost 3 bases and 6 bases, in that order; junction bases with no gene match: 12. The CDR3 runs 17 residues. Germline V gene data show CDR1 as SEHNR and CDR2 as FQNEAQ (reference sequence). Written as DNA, the CDR3 is TGTGCCAGCAGCTTTTTTACCGGGACAGGGGCGCGGGATACGCAGTATTTT. Its translation is CASSFFTGTGARDTQYF.

The chain links TRBV7-2 to TRBJ2-1; 8 positions agree with TRBD2. CDR1 is SGHTA, CDR2 FQGNSA, per germline. J lost 5 bases, V lost 4 bases, and 1 base had no gene match. This CDR3 contains 13 residues. DNA for the CDR3: TGTGCCAGCAGCTCACTAGCGGACAATGAGCAGTTCTTC. Translated: CASSSLADNEQFF.

The rearrangement uses TRBV19 and TRBJ2-7, with a weak D call TRBD1 (6 bases). This CDR3 region has 15 residues. Germline assignment: CDR1 LNHDA and CDR2 SQIVND (reference sequence). V dropped 4 bases and J dropped 3 bases, with 16 bases sitting between them. The CDR3 DNA reads TGTGCCAGTAGTAACCTGACAGGTGGAGTCTACGAGCAGTACTTC. This sequence encodes CASSNLTGGVYEQYF.

The chain has TRBV27 and TRBJ1-6, with D unresolved. The CDR3 length is 12 residues. Germline V lookup: CDR1 MNHEY, CDR2 SMNVEV (reference sequence). V gave up 8 bases and J gave up 7 bases, with 9 bases separating them. The CDR3 DNA reads TGTGCCAGCCGGAGCCCAAATTCACCCCTCCACTTT. The encoded protein is CASRSPNSPLHF.

The chain is built from TRBV3-1 (or the pseudogene TRBV3-2) and TRBJ2-7; a weak D match, TRBD1 (5 bases). V lost 1 base, J lost 1 base, and 11 bases lay in between. The CDR3 has 15 amino acids. Per the germline V gene, CDR1 is LGHDT and CDR2 is YNNKEL (reference sequence). In DNA form, the CDR3 reads TGTGCCAGCAGCCAAGCAGGGCGACTTTCCTACGAGCAGTACTTC. It yields the protein CASSQAGRLSYEQYF.

This rearrangement joins TRBV2 to TRBJ2-7; 9 nucleotides align to TRBD1. The CDR3 has 14 amino acids. V lost 2 bases and J lost 4; bases outside the gene matches: 3. Germline V gene data show CDR1 as SNHLY and CDR2 as FYNNEI. CDR3 DNA sequence: TGTGCCAGCAGTGAATTGGGACAGGGATACGAGCAGTACTTC. Protein product: CASSELGQGYEQYF.

J is TRBJ2-4 and V is TRBV18; D uncertain. CDR3 length: 13 residues. Trimming removed 8 bases at V and 4 bases at J, with 12 bases between. The germline V gene has CDR1 KGHSH and CDR2 LQKENI. The CDR3 nucleotides are TGTGCCAGCGCAATAGCAGAAAAAAACATTCAGTACTTC. Protein product: CASAIAEKNIQYF.

The chain recombines TRBV7-3 with TRBJ2-1, with 9 bases that match TRBD2. The CDR3 has 15 amino acids. CDR1 is SGHTA and CDR2 is FQGTGA in the germline V gene. The V and J ends lost 4 bases and 3 bases, in that order; junction bases with no gene match: 4. CDR3 sequence reads: CASSSTSGFYNEQFF. The CDR3 region has the DNA TGTGCCAGCAGCTCCACTAGCGGGTTCTACAATGAGCAGTTCTTC.

This clone showed up just once. This chain links TRBV27 with TRBJ1-4, with 7 positions matching TRBD1. The CDR3 sequence is 12 residues long. Germline CDR1 reads MNHEY; CDR2 reads SMNVEV (reference sequence). V shed 9 bases and J 7 bases; nucleotides not matched to a gene: 5. This chain's CDR3 is CASRGHGEKLFF. The CDR3 DNA follows: TGTGCCAGTAGGGGGCACGGTGAAAAACTGTTTTTT. Using reference TRBV27 and TRBJ1-4 for the parts outside the CDR3, the full variable domain is EAQVTQNPRYLITVTGKKLTVTCSQNMNHEYMSWYRQDPGLGLRQIYYSMNVEVTDKGDVPEGYKVSRKEKRNFPLILESPSPNQTSLYFCASRGHGEKLFFGSGTQLSVL.

In nucleotides, the CDR3 is TGTGCCAGTAGGACGGGACAGGGGAGAAATCAGCCCCAGCATTTT. It translates to CASRTGQGRNQPQHF. The V and J genes are TRBV19 and TRBJ1-5; TRBD1 aligns across 10 bases. The trim removed 6 bases at V and 4 bases at J, leaving 6 bases unmatched. Germline CDR1 reads LNHDA; CDR2 reads SQIVND (reference sequence). The CDR3 has 15 amino acids.

The chain employs TRBV1 and TRBJ2-1; whether TRBD1, the table's D call, matches the DNA was not checked. TRBV1 is deemed a pseudogene. This CDR3 contains 16 residues. In nucleotides, the CDR3 is TGCACCAGCAGCCAAGATACCCCCAGCTCCTACAATGAGCAGTTCTTC. This gives the protein CTSSQDTPSSYNEQFF.

The chain joins TRBV5-1 to TRBJ1-1, with 8 bases identical to TRBD1. The CDR3 totals 17 residues. Trimming took 0 bases from V and 4 from J; bases not matched to a gene: 11. Germline CDR1 is SGHRS and CDR2 is YFSETQ. The CDR3 reads CASSLEVRGRGGTEAFF. The CDR3 DNA is TGCGCCAGCAGCTTGGAGGTCAGGGGGCGCGGTGGCACTGAAGCTTTCTTT.

The chain carries TRBV5-1 and TRBJ2-1, with 7 bases lining up with TRBD2. The CDR3 is made up of 19 amino acids. The germline CDR1 and CDR2 sequences are SGHRS and YFSETQ. V shed 4 bases and J 7 bases; nucleotides not matched to a gene: 23. The CDR3 nucleotides read TGCGCCAGCAGCGCCGGGATTCGGGGGGTCGGGCTTGTGGGAAATGAGCAGTTCTTC. This sequence encodes CASSAGIRGVGLVGNEQFF.

The chain uses TRBV5-1 and TRBJ2-1, with 9 bases fitting TRBD1. This CDR3 is built from 15 residues. Germline V gives CDR1 SGHRS, CDR2 YFSETQ. Trimming took 4 bases from V and 9 from J; bases not matched to a gene: 11. The CDR3 loop is CASSLGPGQGAEQFF. CDR3 sequence (DNA): TGCGCCAGCAGCCTAGGACCGGGACAGGGTGCTGAGCAGTTCTTC.

With regard to this clone: Other nucleotide sequences in the sample specify the same CDR3. This rearrangement joins TRBV28 to TRBJ1-2; 9 bases are a match to TRBD1. The CDR3 is 13 amino acids. Trimming cost V 6 bases and J 5 bases; bases outside gene matches: 4. Per the germline V gene, CDR1 is MDHEN and CDR2 is SYDVKM. CDR3 in DNA: TGTGCCAGCAGCCTGGACAGGGGTTATGGCTACACCTTC. Translating gives CASSLDRGYGYTF.

This rearrangement joins TRBV7-9 to TRBJ2-7; D uncertain. The CDR3 runs to 13 residues. The ends were cut back, 3 bases at V and 0 bases at J, with 6 bases in the middle. The germline gives CDR1 SEHNR, CDR2 FQNEAQ (reference sequence). The CDR3 loop reads CASSFGSSYEQYF. The CDR3 bases are TGTGCCAGCAGCTTCGGTAGCTCCTACGAGCAGTACTTC.

V is TRBV6-5 and J is TRBJ1-1; D remains ambiguous. The CDR3 runs 12 residues. Germline CDR1 reads MNHEY; CDR2 reads SVGAGI. The V end was cut by 4 bases, the J end by 0 bases, with 3 bases between. The CDR3 DNA is TGTGCCAGCAGTTCTATGAACACTGAAGCTTTCTTT. It translates to CASSSMNTEAFF.

The chain couples TRBV7-6 to TRBJ2-3; D might be TRBD1 (6 bases). This CDR3 is 15 amino acids long. The V and J ends lost 4 bases and 2 bases respectively, with 13 bases between them. Germline V gene lookup returns CDR1 SGHVS and CDR2 FNYEAQ. DNA of the CDR3: TGTGCCAGCAGCTACGCTGGGACACTCACAGATACGCAGTATTTT. Translated, it gives CASSYAGTLTDTQYF.

The chain couples TRBV5-6 to TRBJ2-3; TRBD2 agrees at 9 bases. This CDR3 has 18 residues. Germline V gives CDR1 SGHDT, CDR2 YYEEEE. The junction had 16 bases not matched to a gene; V was cut back by 7 bases and J by 1 base. The CDR3 DNA follows: TGTGCCAGCTCCGTGAAGGCCTTAGCGGGAGTGGGCACAGATACGCAGTATTTT. Its translation: CASSVKALAGVGTDTQYF.